A selection of T cell receptor beta chains follows, all from one sample in a study of shared clonotypes between healthy human individuals. Sequencing was performed with immunoSEQ multiplex PCR; in TCRdb, only in-frame clones are kept and a portion is missing. Found here are about 750,000 clones, approximately 92% of them singletons; the top ten hold less than 25%. Sequencing was done on a sample of naive CD8+ T cells sorted from blood. These receptors all stem from a man younger than 40 in good health. Both conserved end residues are trimmed from each CDR3.

v_call	j_call	cdr3_aa
TRBV13	TRBJ2-7	ASSLGGASYEQY
TRBV7-2	TRBJ2-5	ASSPPTDQETQY
TRBV12-5	TRBJ2-3	ASGHPEISVDGAFTDTQY
TRBV11-2	TRBJ2-7	ASSLGRVGPYEQY
TRBV7-9	TRBJ2-5	ASSFSTGPQETQY
TRBV7-9	TRBJ2-1	ASSLLSSGLYNEQF
TRBV21-1	TRBJ1-2	ASTKDIHGYT
TRBV7-3	TRBJ2-1	ASSPSAGSSYNEQF
TRBV28	TRBJ2-7	ASSLWGTGLAYEQY
TRBV6-5	TRBJ2-3	ASSLGVSNTDTQY
TRBV9	TRBJ2-7	ASSVVPGNEQY
TRBV30	TRBJ2-1	AGSPSGYYNEQF
TRBV6-5	TRBJ2-7	ASSAGSYEQY
TRBV30	TRBJ2-3	AWSVGQGTDTQY
TRBV4-3	TRBJ2-7	ASSQRTGGLNEQY
TRBV5-4	TRBJ2-1	ASSLVRLAGHPSYNELF
TRBV5-5	TRBJ2-7	ASSGGGSYEQY